These 30 T cell receptor beta chains originate from one sample sequenced in a study of PD-1 blockade in mismatch repair-deficient tumors. Generated by immunoSEQ multiplex PCR, the TCRdb table keeps only in-frame clones and is missing some. The data contain roughly 130,000 clones, roughly 90% of them singletons. The starting material was peripheral blood, obtained just over 70 weeks after starting pembrolizumab. The origin of the receptors is an adult with mismatch repair-deficient cancer.

The V gene is TRBV4-1, the J gene TRBJ2-7; the match to TRBD1 covers 8 bases. Per the germline V gene, CDR1 is MGHRA and CDR2 is YSYEKL. V lost 4 bases and J lost 2; bases outside the gene matches: 7. The CDR3 runs 15 residues. The chain's CDR3 is CASSPQGALTYEQYF. In DNA form, the CDR3 reads TGCGCCAGCAGCCCCCAGGGGGCCCTGACCTACGAGCAGTACTTC.

This clone was observed once. The chain uses TRBV10-1 and TRBJ1-1; 7 bases are a match to TRBD1. The CDR3 is made up of 14 amino acids. Germline CDR1 is WNHNN and CDR2 is SYGVQD (reference sequence). The J segment lost 1 base and the V segment lost 5 bases, leaving 4 bases of the junction unmatched. The DNA of the CDR3 is TGCGCCAGCAGTAAGGGACAGTCGAACACTGAAGCTTTCTTT. Protein sequence: CASSKGQSNTEAFF.

The chain joins TRBV29-1 to TRBJ1-2; no clear D. The CDR3 covers 13 residues. V dropped 7 bases and J dropped 2 bases, with 14 bases sitting between them. Germline values: CDR1 SQVTM, CDR2 ANQGSEA. The CDR3 DNA sequence: TGCAGCGCTACCTCTACTGAAAACTATGGCTACACCTTC. Translation: CSATSTENYGYTF.

This clone has a single count. The genes are TRBV10-3 and TRBJ2-7; D perhaps matches TRBD1 (5 bases). The CDR3 is 13 amino acids. V lost 8 bases to trimming and J lost 6 bases, with 17 bases between them. Germline V gene lookup returns CDR1 ENHRY and CDR2 SYGVKD. The CDR3 sequence: CAIAAKGHREQYF. In DNA, the CDR3 is TGTGCCATCGCGGCAAAGGGGCACCGCGAGCAGTACTTC.

This clone showed up just a few times. The genes are TRBV11-3 and TRBJ2-6; 7 positions match TRBD1. CDR3 length equals 15 residues. The V segment lost 5 bases and the J segment 2 bases; nucleotides outside the gene matches: 3. Germline V gene lookup returns CDR1 SGHNT and CDR2 YENEEA. The CDR3, as DNA: TGTGCCAGCAGCACCAGGGGGACTGGGGCCAACGTCCTGACTTTC. This gives the protein CASSTRGTGANVLTF. Variable domain in full (rest from reference TRBV11-3 and TRBJ2-6): EAGVVQSPRYKIIEKKQPVAFWCNPISGHNTLYWYLQNLGQGPELLIRYENEEAVDDSQLPKDRFSAERLKGVDSTLKIQPAELGDSAVYLCASSTRGTGANVLTFGAGSRLTVL.

The J gene is TRBJ1-5, the V gene TRBV19; D ambiguous. The CDR3 is 14 amino acids. Germline V CDR1 and CDR2: LNHDA, SQIVND (reference sequence). Trimming cost V 1 base and J 3 bases, with 7 bases left between them. Here the CDR3 DNA reads TGTGCCAGTAGTATAGCTGGGGACAATCAGCCCCAGCATTTT. Encoded protein: CASSIAGDNQPQHF.

The V gene is TRBV20-1, the J gene TRBJ2-7; D remains unclear. Germline V gene lookup returns CDR1 DFQATT and CDR2 SNEGSKA (reference sequence). The CDR3 sequence is 11 residues long. Between the trimmed V and J ends, which lost 5 bases and 0 bases, there was a span of 5 bases. The chain's CDR3 is CSAPRSYEQYF. DNA for the CDR3: TGCAGTGCTCCCCGCTCCTACGAGCAGTACTTC.

The chain uses TRBV4-1 and TRBJ2-7; no reliable D call. The CDR3 sequence is 14 residues long. Trimming left V 4 bases short and J 0 bases short, with 10 bases between. The germline CDR1 and CDR2 sequences are MGHRA and YSYEKL. This chain's CDR3 is CASSPGRSSYEQYF. The CDR3 DNA reads as TGCGCCAGCAGCCCTGGACGAAGCTCCTACGAGCAGTACTTC.

This sequence joins TRBV21-1 and TRBJ2-7; the listed D gene, TRBD2, was not tested against the DNA. TRBV21-1 is shown as a pseudogene. The CDR3 is made up of 13 amino acids. In DNA, the CDR3 is TGTGCCAGCAGCAAACTAGCGGGATACGAGCAGTACTTC. Protein product: CASSKLAGYEQYF.

The genes are TRBV6-1 and TRBJ2-2; D not resolved. CDR3 length: 11 residues. Germline assignment: CDR1 MNHNS and CDR2 SASEGT. Trimming removed 4 bases from V and 6 bases from J, with 3 bases in between. This CDR3 reads CASSVAGELFF. In DNA form, the CDR3 reads TGTGCCAGCAGTGTCGCCGGGGAGCTGTTTTTT.

The chain links TRBV30 to TRBJ1-1, with D unclear. This CDR3 is 12 amino acids long. V shed 1 base and J shed 4 bases, with 7 bases lying between them. CDR1 is GTSNPN, CDR2 SVGIG, per germline (reference sequence). The CDR3 nucleotides read TGTGCCTGGAGTGAGGGTGTCACTGAAGCTTTCTTT. It is translated as CAWSEGVTEAFF.

The rearrangement links TRBV7-8 to TRBJ2-5; perhaps TRBD1 as D (6 bases). Trimming left V 0 bases short and J 0 bases short, with 14 bases between. CDR1 SGHVS and CDR2 FQNEAQ come from the germline V gene. This CDR3 spans 17 amino acids. The CDR3 DNA sequence: TGTGCCAGCAGCTTAGCGTGGCAGGGGCGATACCAAGAGACCCAGTACTTC. This codes for CASSLAWQGRYQETQYF.

The chain combines TRBV13 with TRBJ2-1; no firm D call. This CDR3 has 17 residues. The V and J ends lost 5 bases and 0 bases respectively, with 17 bases between them. Looked up from germline, CDR1 is PRHDT and CDR2 is FYEKMQ (reference sequence). In DNA, the CDR3 is TGTGCCAGCAGCCCCGTCTGGCCTCAAAGCTCCTACAATGAGCAGTTCTTC. Its protein is CASSPVWPQSSYNEQFF. The full variable domain, rest sourced from reference TRBV13 and TRBJ2-1, is AAGVIQSPRHLIKEKRETATLKCYPIPRHDTVYWYQQGPGQDPQFLISFYEKMQSDKGSIPDRFSAQQFSDYHSELNMSSLELGDSALYFCASSPVWPQSSYNEQFFGPGTRLTVL.

V and J are TRBV27 and TRBJ2-3; 10 positions match TRBD2. The CDR3 spans 16 residues. From germline, CDR1 is MNHEY and CDR2 SMNVEV (reference sequence). J lost 1 base, V lost 4 bases, and 5 bases had no gene match. CDR3: CASSSLAGDGTDTQYF. The DNA for the CDR3 is TGTGCCAGCAGTTCCCTAGCGGGAGACGGCACAGATACGCAGTATTTT.

V gene TRBV7-9 combines with J gene TRBJ2-2, with 9 bases lining up with TRBD1. Unmatched junction bases numbered 8, after V lost 4 bases and J lost 5 bases. The CDR3 consists of 16 residues. Germline CDR1 SEHNR, CDR2 FQNEAQ (reference sequence). The CDR3 loop reads CASSSPGQGETGELFF. In DNA, the CDR3 is TGTGCCAGCAGCTCACCGGGACAGGGTGAAACCGGGGAGCTGTTTTTT.

The genes are TRBV19 and TRBJ1-5, with D perhaps matching TRBD1 (5 bases). This CDR3 contains 17 residues. Trimming took off 7 bases at V and 2 bases at J, with 21 bases between the two ends. Germline V gene lookup returns CDR1 LNHDA and CDR2 SQIVND (reference sequence). This CDR3 reads CASTHWEGRLGNQPQHF. The DNA of the CDR3 is TGTGCCAGTACCCATTGGGAGGGGCGCCTAGGCAATCAGCCCCAGCATTTT.

The chain recombines TRBV6-5 with TRBJ2-7; weak D call: TRBD1 (5 bases). CDR3 size: 13 residues. V lost 4 bases, J lost 2 bases, and 9 bases lay in between. Germline CDR1 MNHEY, CDR2 SVGAGI. The CDR3 protein is CASSSQETYEQYF. CDR3 DNA sequence: TGTGCCAGCAGTTCACAGGAAACCTACGAGCAGTACTTC.

The chain carries TRBV7-2 and TRBJ1-4; TRBD1 matches at 7 bases. V lost 2 bases and J lost 6; bases outside the gene matches: 6. This CDR3 is 15 amino acids long. Looked up from germline, CDR1 is SGHTA and CDR2 is FQGNSA. CDR3 protein: CASSLTAQGHEKLFF. For the CDR3, the DNA is TGTGCCAGCAGCTTAACGGCACAGGGGCATGAAAAACTGTTTTTT.

As DNA, the CDR3 is TGTGCCAGCAGTTTTCTCTCCAGGGGGCGGAGGGAGACCCAGTACTTC. Translated, it gives CASSFLSRGRRETQYF. The genes are TRBV28 and TRBJ2-5, with TRBD1 identical over 8 bases. This CDR3 is built from 16 residues. V shed 3 bases, J shed 5 bases, and the junction held 11 bases outside the gene matches. Germline CDR1 reads MDHEN; CDR2 reads SYDVKM. The whole variable domain, remainder taken from reference TRBV28 and TRBJ2-5, is DVKVTQSSRYLVKRTGEKVFLECVQDMDHENMFWYRQDPGLGLRLIYFSYDVKMKEKGDIPEGYSVSREKKERFSLILESASTNQTSMYLCASSFLSRGRRETQYFGPGTRLLVL.

The V call is TRBV1, the J call TRBJ1-4; no DNA check was done on the table's D call, TRBD1. TRBV1 is a known pseudogene. The CDR3 has 15 amino acids. DNA of the CDR3: TGCACCAGCAGCCAACAGAATTCTGCTAATGAAAAACTGTTTTTT. This sequence encodes CTSSQQNSANEKLFF.

The rearrangement joins TRBV11-2 to TRBJ2-5, with D tentatively TRBD2 (6 bases). Germline V gene sequence: CDR1 SGHAT, CDR2 FQNNGV. The CDR3 has 14 amino acids. V was pared by 2 bases and J by 4 bases, with 11 bases between. This CDR3 reads CASSLNRRGETQYF. For the CDR3, the DNA is TGTGCCAGCAGCTTAAACAGGCGGGGAGAGACCCAGTACTTC.

V usage is TRBV5-6 and J usage is TRBJ2-7; possibly TRBD2 for D (6 bases). The CDR3 length is 13 residues. V shed 0 bases and J shed 4 bases, with 8 bases lying between them. CDR1 and CDR2 from the germline V gene are SGHDT and YYEEEE. The CDR3 DNA is TGTGCCAGCAGCTTGGCCCGGGGGTACGAGCAGTACTTC. Its protein product is CASSLARGYEQYF.

The chain is built from TRBV28 and TRBJ1-1; tentative D call: TRBD1 (6 bases). Trimming shortened V by 3 bases and J by 8 bases, and 22 bases separated the two germline ends. The CDR3 is 16 residues long. Germline V lookup: CDR1 MDHEN, CDR2 SYDVKM. CDR3 in DNA: TGTGCCAGCAGTTTGCCCCCAGGGGCCCTGAACTCGGAAGCTTTCTTT. As protein: CASSLPPGALNSEAFF.

The chain employs TRBV14 and TRBJ2-7; 8 nucleotides match TRBD2. The CDR3 is 15 residues long. J was trimmed by 4 bases and V by 1 base; bases with no gene match: 6. The V gene's germline CDR1 is SGHDN and CDR2 FVKESK. In DNA form, the CDR3 reads TGTGCCAGCAGCCAAGGGACTAGCTGGTGGTACGAGCAGTACTTC. It specifies CASSQGTSWWYEQYF.

This chain links TRBV2 with TRBJ2-2, with unresolved D. V shed 4 bases and J shed 4 bases, with 7 bases lying between them. This CDR3 spans 13 amino acids. Per germline, CDR1 SNHLY and CDR2 FYNNEI. CDR3 loop: CASSVDTTGELFF. DNA for the CDR3: TGTGCCAGCAGTGTTGATACCACCGGGGAGCTGTTTTTT.

The chain employs TRBV5-5 and TRBJ2-7; D not certain. Trimming shortened V by 0 bases and J by 8 bases, and 18 bases separated the two germline ends. CDR3 length equals 15 residues. Germline assignment: CDR1 SGHKS and CDR2 YYEKEE (reference sequence). The CDR3 loop reads CASSLGLHWAMKQYF. The DNA of the CDR3 is TGTGCCAGCAGCTTGGGACTTCATTGGGCTATGAAGCAGTACTTC.

This chain links TRBV7-2 with TRBJ2-7, with TRBD2 matching 9 bases. Trimming cost V 3 bases and J 1 base; bases outside gene matches: 4. CDR1 SGHTA and CDR2 FQGNSA come from the germline V gene. This CDR3 spans 15 amino acids. The CDR3 DNA sequence: TGTGCCAGCAGCTTGGGACTAGCCGTTTCCTACGAGCAGTACTTC. This translates into CASSLGLAVSYEQYF.

V gene TRBV5-6 combines with J gene TRBJ2-2; unclear D gene. Germline CDR1 is SGHDT and CDR2 is YYEEEE. V lost 0 bases and J lost 7, with 7 bases in between. CDR3 length: 13 amino acids. This chain's CDR3 is CASSLAFLGELFF. The CDR3 coding sequence is TGTGCCAGCAGCTTGGCGTTTCTCGGGGAGCTGTTTTTT.

The chain joins TRBV27 to TRBJ1-2; D possibly corresponds to TRBD1 (5 bases). The CDR3 is made up of 14 amino acids. The V gene's germline CDR1 is MNHEY and CDR2 SMNVEV (reference sequence). V shed 5 bases and J shed 4 bases, with 14 bases lying between them. The CDR3, as DNA: TGTGCCAGCAGTCCCTTACAGGCGGGCTATGGCTACACCTTC. Translated, it gives CASSPLQAGYGYTF.

The chain has TRBV13 and TRBJ2-7, with 10 bases that match TRBD2. The CDR3 is 15 amino acids. Germline V CDR1 and CDR2: PRHDT, FYEKMQ (reference sequence). Unmatched junction bases numbered 7, after V lost 5 bases and J lost 3 bases. The CDR3 region has the DNA TGTGCCAGCAGCCCGCCGGGACTAGCGATCTACGAGCAGTACTTC. This codes for CASSPPGLAIYEQYF.